Below, 21 T cell receptor beta chains from the same sample are listed, as sequenced in a study of CD8+ T cells in alopecia areata. TCR sequencing used cDNA made by reverse transcription of extracted RNA. Libraries were prepared by immunoSEQ multiplex PCR; TCRdb keeps only in-frame clonotypes and omits some of them. The sample has some 120,000 clones, 47% seen once. Sequencing was carried out using NKG2D-low CD8+ T cells sorted from blood. The receptors were gathered from a human donor with alopecia areata.

In the case of this clone: The same CDR3 is also encoded by other DNA sequences in this sample. The J gene is TRBJ2-1, the V gene TRBV13, with D tentatively TRBD1 or TRBD2 (5 bases each). V lost 1 base to trimming and J lost 5 bases, with 6 bases between them. Germline V gives CDR1 PRHDT, CDR2 FYEKMQ (reference sequence). The CDR3 is made up of 13 amino acids. CDR3 residues: CASSLVGDNEQFF. CDR3 nucleotide sequence: TGTGCCAGCAGCTTAGTGGGGGACAATGAGCAGTTCTTC.

The V gene is TRBV27, the J gene TRBJ1-2; D may be TRBD1 (6 bases). The CDR3 has 14 residues. V was pared by 8 bases and J by 5 bases, with 18 bases between. CDR1 is MNHEY and CDR2 is SMNVEV in the germline V gene (reference sequence). The CDR3 protein is CASSPRGKPYGYTF. The CDR3 bases are TGTGCCAGCTCTCCCAGGGGCAAGCCTTATGGCTACACCTTC.

Here the CDR3 DNA reads TGTGCCAGCAGAACAGGGTCCGGAGCTGGGGCCAACGTCCTGACTTTC. Protein sequence: CASRTGSGAGANVLTF. V gene TRBV9 combines with J gene TRBJ2-6; possibly TRBD1 for D (6 bases). V shed 5 bases and J shed 2 bases, with 14 bases lying between them. The CDR3 covers 16 residues. The V gene's germline CDR1 is SGDLS and CDR2 YYNGEE.

CDR3 DNA sequence: TGTGCCAGCAGTTTGGGTTTGGGATTCACAGATACGCAGTATTTT. Translated: CASSLGLGFTDTQYF. This chain joins TRBV27 and TRBJ2-3; no clear D gene. CDR1 and CDR2 from the germline V gene are MNHEY and SMNVEV (reference sequence). V was shortened by 3 bases and J by 2 bases, with 12 bases between the two germline ends. This CDR3 spans 15 amino acids.

The chain recombines TRBV5-1 with TRBJ1-1; TRBD1 might be the D (5 bases). V lost 3 bases and J lost 1, with 10 bases in between. In germline, CDR1 is SGHRS, CDR2 YFSETQ. This CDR3 region has 14 residues. The DNA for the CDR3 is TGCGCCAGCAGCTCGTACGGGGCGAACACTGAAGCTTTCTTT. Residues: CASSSYGANTEAFF.

The genes are TRBV4-1 and TRBJ2-1, with no clear D. CDR1 is MGHRA and CDR2 is YSYEKL in the germline V gene. The CDR3 is 14 amino acids. V was clipped by 4 bases and J by 10 bases, with 17 bases between them. CDR3 coding DNA: TGCGCCAGCAGCCGCATAGGCCCCGGTGGGGAGCAGTTCTTC. Translated: CASSRIGPGGEQFF.

The gene calls are TRBV27 and TRBJ2-5; D unresolved. Trimming shortened V by 5 bases and J by 4 bases, and 11 bases separated the two germline ends. This CDR3 region has 13 residues. CDR1 is MNHEY and CDR2 is SMNVEV in the germline V gene (reference sequence). CDR3 DNA sequence: TGTGCCAGCAGTCCGACGCTGGGAGAGACCCAGTACTTC. Its translation is CASSPTLGETQYF.

The rearrangement joins TRBV30 to TRBJ2-1; 10 bases fit TRBD2. Germline values: CDR1 GTSNPN, CDR2 SVGIG (reference sequence). The trim removed 4 bases at V and 4 bases at J, leaving 4 bases unmatched. The CDR3 has 14 residues. CDR3 residues: CAWKLAGAYNEQFF. In DNA, the CDR3 is TGTGCCTGGAAGCTAGCGGGGGCTTACAATGAGCAGTTCTTC.

The count of this clone is one. CDR3 loop: CASSSSSYEQYF. The CDR3 DNA is TGTGCCAGCAGCTCTAGCTCCTACGAGCAGTACTTC. This chain joins TRBV5-6 and TRBJ2-7; D unclear. V gave up 3 bases and J gave up 0 bases, with 4 bases separating them. The CDR3 is 12 residues long. Germline V gene data show CDR1 as SGHDT and CDR2 as YYEEEE.

This clone was seen a few times. The V and J genes are TRBV29-1 and TRBJ2-3, with TRBD2 as a possible D gene (6 bases). Trimming shortened V by 4 bases and J by 3 bases, and 11 bases separated the two germline ends. This CDR3 spans 13 amino acids. Germline V gene data show CDR1 as SQVTM and CDR2 as ANQGSEA. The CDR3 loop is CSVVPGATDTQYF. CDR3 coding DNA: TGCAGCGTTGTACCGGGAGCGACAGATACGCAGTATTTT.

The genes are TRBV7-9 and TRBJ2-6; possibly TRBD1 for D (5 bases). Germline V gene sequence: CDR1 SEHNR, CDR2 FQNEAQ (reference sequence). This CDR3 comprises 13 residues. Trimming shortened V by 11 bases and J by 0 bases, and 8 bases separated the two germline ends. CDR3 DNA sequence: TGTGCCGGCCAGGGCTCTGGGGCCAACGTCCTGACTTTC. Translation: CAGQGSGANVLTF.

A few counts support this clone. The chain carries TRBV29-1 and TRBJ2-2; 9 bases fit TRBD1. The CDR3 is 14 amino acids. Germline-derived CDR1 and CDR2 are SQVTM and ANQGSEA. V lost 7 bases to trimming and J lost 7 bases; unmatched junction nucleotides: 10. The CDR3 loop is CSAMGTGNFGELFF. CDR3 bases: TGCAGCGCCATGGGGACAGGGAACTTCGGGGAGCTGTTTTTT.

The chain joins TRBV29-1 to TRBJ2-1, with D possibly matching TRBD1 (6 bases). From germline, CDR1 is SQVTM and CDR2 ANQGSEA. The CDR3 has 13 amino acids. The V and J ends lost 3 bases and 5 bases respectively, with 11 bases between them. CDR3 nucleotides: TGCAGCGTTGAGTTGGGGACAAACAATGAGCAGTTCTTC. It codes for CSVELGTNNEQFF.

This chain links TRBV30 with TRBJ2-3, with D unresolved. CDR1 and CDR2 (germline): GTSNPN, SVGIG (reference sequence). Trimming pared 5 bases from V and 2 bases from J, leaving 5 bases between. The CDR3 is made up of 11 amino acids. The CDR3 loop is CAWLYTDTQYF. CDR3 nucleotide sequence: TGTGCCTGGCTGTACACAGATACGCAGTATTTT.

This chain links TRBV28 with TRBJ2-3, with 11 bases lining up with TRBD2. Germline V lookup: CDR1 MDHEN, CDR2 SYDVKM. J was trimmed by 0 bases and V by 6 bases; bases with no gene match: 5. There are 16 residues in the CDR3. In DNA, the CDR3 is TGTGCCAGCAGCAAACTAGCGGGGGCCAGCACAGATACGCAGTATTTT. This gives the protein CASSKLAGASTDTQYF.

J is TRBJ1-4 and V is TRBV6-6; 7 nucleotides align to TRBD1. After removal of 6 bases from V and 7 bases from J, the junction contained 8 bases not matched to a gene. The CDR3 has 14 residues. Germline V CDR1 and CDR2: MNHNY, SVGAGI (reference sequence). This CDR3 is CASSQGGEGEKLFF. The CDR3 DNA follows: TGTGCCAGCAGCCAAGGGGGCGAGGGTGAAAAACTGTTTTTT.

J is TRBJ1-1 and V is TRBV30; no reliable D call. Trimming shortened V by 1 base and J by 6 bases, and 9 bases separated the two germline ends. Germline V gene sequence: CDR1 GTSNPN, CDR2 SVGIG (reference sequence). CDR3 size: 12 residues. The CDR3 nucleotides are TGTGCCTGGAGTGCTTCAAGCGCTGAAGCTTTCTTT. It is translated as CAWSASSAEAFF.

The chain combines TRBV30 with TRBJ2-1; 7 positions agree with TRBD1. The CDR3 runs 13 residues. V was clipped by 8 bases and J by 4 bases; unmatched bases: 8. Germline CDR1 and CDR2: GTSNPN and SVGIG (reference sequence). The CDR3: CAGHRDSYNEQFF. CDR3 DNA: TGTGCCGGGCACCGGGACAGTTACAATGAGCAGTTCTTC.

Note on this clone: Sequence at one end of the junction differs from germline and may be a read error. The rearrangement joins TRBV5-4 to TRBJ2-1; 9 positions agree with TRBD2. In germline, CDR1 is SGHNT, CDR2 YYREEE (reference sequence). The CDR3 runs 11 residues. Written as DNA, the CDR3 is TGTGCCAGCAGCGTAGCGGGGGAGACAATCTTC. It is translated as CASSVAGETIF. The variable domain in full, completed from reference TRBV5-4 and TRBJ2-1, reads ETGVTQSPTHLIKTRGQQVTLRCSSQSGHNTVSWYQQALGQGPQFIFQYYREEENGRGNFPPRFSGLQFPNYSSELNVNALELDDSALYLCASSVAGETIFGPGTRLTVL.

This clone appeared a few times. CDR3 region: CSVRSGNQPQHF. DNA for the CDR3: TGCAGCGTTAGGAGCGGCAATCAGCCCCAGCATTTT. V gene TRBV29-1 combines with J gene TRBJ1-5; D remains unclear. From germline, CDR1 is SQVTM and CDR2 ANQGSEA. V shed 5 bases and J shed 2 bases, with 7 bases lying between them. CDR3 length: 12 residues.

The CDR3 bases are TGCAGCGCTGCCGGGACCGCACCTAAAGAGGACACCATATATTTT. This gives the protein CSAAGTAPKEDTIYF. The genes are TRBV29-1 and TRBJ1-3, with a tentative D call TRBD1 (5 bases). The CDR3 contains 15 residues. The germline V and J ends were trimmed by 7 bases and 8 bases, with 24 bases remaining between them. Germline V gene sequence: CDR1 SQVTM, CDR2 ANQGSEA.